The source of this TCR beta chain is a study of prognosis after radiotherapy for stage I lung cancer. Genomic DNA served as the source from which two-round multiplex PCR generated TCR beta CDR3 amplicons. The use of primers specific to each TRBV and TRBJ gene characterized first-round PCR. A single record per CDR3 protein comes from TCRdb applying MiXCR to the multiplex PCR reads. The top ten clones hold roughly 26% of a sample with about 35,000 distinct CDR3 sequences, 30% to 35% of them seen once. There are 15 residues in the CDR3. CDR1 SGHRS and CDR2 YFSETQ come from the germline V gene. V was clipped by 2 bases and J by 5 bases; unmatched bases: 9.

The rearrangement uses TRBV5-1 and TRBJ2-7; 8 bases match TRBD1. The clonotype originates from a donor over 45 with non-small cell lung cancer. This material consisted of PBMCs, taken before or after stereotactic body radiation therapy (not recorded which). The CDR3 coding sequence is TGCGCCAGCAGCTTAGACAGGGGCCCCATGGACGAGCAGTACTTC. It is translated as CASSLDRGPMDEQYF.